This note documents a single T cell receptor (beta chain) sequence. What it recognizes is unknown. The conserved final phenylalanine or tryptophan is absent from the CDR3, which likely points to a read error. These data are taken from a study of response to subunit inactivated influenza vaccine. Points from the study as a whole: It was suggested by the authors that few new T cells are recruited by each seasonal influenza vaccination.

MiXCR, applied by TCRdb to the RT-PCR reads, yields one record per CDR3 protein. The sample gives roughly 500,000 distinct CDR3 sequences, approximately 15% of which show up once; less than 4% is in the top ten. Germline-derived CDR1 and CDR2 are SGHRS and YFSETQ. The CDR3 spans 15 residues. Trimming left V 0 bases short and J 2 bases short, with 10 bases between. Sequencing used CD4+ T cells sorted from PBMCs, obtained less than 25 months after vaccination. The chain uses TRBV5-1 and TRBJ2-3; perhaps TRBD1 as D (6 bases). The clonotype originates from a man aged 50-75 years who received an inactivated influenza vaccine. The CDR3 here is CASSLGQANTDTQYS. CDR3 DNA: TGCGCCAGCAGCTTGGGACAGGCGAACACAGATACGCAGTATTCT.